This section outlines one TCR beta chain sequence together with its context. There is no known antigen for this receptor. Base qualities were left out, and no much larger clone turns up one base away. After removal of 5 bases from V and 1 base from J, the junction retains 15 bases not matched to a gene. Inclusive of the bounding cysteine and phenylalanine, the CDR3 is 20 residues long. Only the CDR3 part of the read is kept: 60 bases, read in frame from the first base. The germline V gene yields KGHSH for CDR1 and LQKENI for CDR2. The data derive from a study of blood T cell repertoires in COVID-19 (dated by TCRdb to between 2020 and 2021). Looking at the study overall: Samples covering the acute and convalescent phases of COVID-19 were provided by collaborators in the United States, Italy and Spain. The material from the prospective study consisted of cDNA or gDNA derived from T cells, B-cell-depleted T cells, or PBMCs. Subjects who had been exposed to COVID-19, were actively infected with it, or had recovered from it provided the deeply sampled blood TCRbeta repertoires that made up the dataset. The repertoires were released in a freely available public database intended as a resource for research on the immune response to SARS-CoV-2. The samples were drawn from the first 160 participants of the ongoing ImmuneRACE study and from 950 to 1,500 subjects provided by 6 global collaborators. The sample metadata nearly always contained a de-identified subject ID, COVID-19 status, age in years and sex. Where HLA class I and class II types were available, the types were taken from metadata supplied by the sample provider, not from assay-based typing. Paper-wide results and their limitations: The quantity of clinical and demographic metadata differed by source and by participant and was supplied without curation.

TCRbeta CDR3 regions were amplified from genomic DNA by means of the immunoSEQ Assay, a bias-controlled multiplex PCR. In the original analysis: The number of nucleated cells in each sample was estimated by amplification of reference gene primers within the assay. Sequence reads were collapsed and filtered to measure the absolute abundance of every unique TCRbeta CDR3 rearrangement. For each sample, productive Simpson clonality was calculated by taking the square root of Simpson's diversity index across productive rearrangements. This is the immuneACCESS table as TCRdb keeps it, with only in-frame sequences that have V and J called. A part of the clones is gone; compared with another copy, unresolved V genes explain less than half, and the rest is unexplained. V and J calls and clone size are copied from that table; D and trimming were computed from the DNA. In this sample the table shows a few hundred thousand clones, approximately 85% of which occur a single time. The ten largest clonotypes hold around 12% of the sample.

Each collaborating institution followed its own protocols to collect whole blood in K2EDTA tubes. Collaborator samples were shipped for TCRbeta analysis as frozen whole blood, isolated PBMCs, or DNA extracted from either sample type. This TCR derives from a man at least 80 years old with acute or convalescent COVID-19. Sequencing was done on a sample of peripheral blood. The sequence joins TRBV18 to TRBJ2-2, and TRBD2 aligns with 11 junction nucleotides. The bases read TGTGCCAGCTCATTTTACCCCGGGACTAGCGGAGATTTGAACACCGGGGAGCTGTTTTTT. Its translation reads: CASSFYPGTSGDLNTGELFF.